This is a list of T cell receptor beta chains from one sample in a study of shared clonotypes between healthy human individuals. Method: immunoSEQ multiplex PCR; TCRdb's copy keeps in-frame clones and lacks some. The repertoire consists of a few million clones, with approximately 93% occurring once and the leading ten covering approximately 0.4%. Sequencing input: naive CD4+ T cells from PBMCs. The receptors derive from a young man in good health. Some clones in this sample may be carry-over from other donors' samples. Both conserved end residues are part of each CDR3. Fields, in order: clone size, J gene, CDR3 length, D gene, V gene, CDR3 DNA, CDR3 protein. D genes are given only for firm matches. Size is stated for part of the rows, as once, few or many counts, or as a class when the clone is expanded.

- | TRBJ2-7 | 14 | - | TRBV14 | TGTGCCAGCAGCCTGAGAGGGTTCCCCTACGAGCAGTACTTC | CASSLRGFPYEQYF
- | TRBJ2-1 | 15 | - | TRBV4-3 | TGCGCCAGCGCGATCGGGCTAGCGAGGGTTAATGAGCAGTTCTTC | CASAIGLARVNEQFF
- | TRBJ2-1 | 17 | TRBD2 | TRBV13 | TGTGCCAGCAGCTGGGGACTAGCGGGACTCTCCTACAATGAGCAGTTCTTC | CASSWGLAGLSYNEQFF
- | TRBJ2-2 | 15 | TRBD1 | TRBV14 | TGTGCCAGCAGCCCGGACAGGGGCCCTACCGGGGAGCTGTTTTTT | CASSPDRGPTGELFF
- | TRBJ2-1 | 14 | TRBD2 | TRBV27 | TGTGCCAGCCGTGCGACTAGCGAGGGCCATGAGCAGTTCTTC | CASRATSEGHEQFF
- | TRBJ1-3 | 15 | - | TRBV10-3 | TGTGCCATCAGGTCCTGGACAGATCTTGAAAACACCATATATTTT | CAIRSWTDLENTIYF
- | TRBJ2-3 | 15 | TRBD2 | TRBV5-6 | TGTGCCAGCACGGGACTAGCGGGAGCAGCAGATACGCAGTATTTT | CASTGLAGAADTQYF
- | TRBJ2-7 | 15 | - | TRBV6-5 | TGTGCCAGCAGTCGCACAGGACAGTCCGTCTACGAGCAGTACTTC | CASSRTGQSVYEQYF
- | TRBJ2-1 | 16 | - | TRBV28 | TGTGCCAGCAGTACCGACGGGGCGGTTAACTACAATGAGCAGTTCTTC | CASSTDGAVNYNEQFF
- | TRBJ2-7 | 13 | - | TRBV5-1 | TGCGCCAGCAGCTCCGACAAGCCCTACGAGCAGTACTTC | CASSSDKPYEQYF
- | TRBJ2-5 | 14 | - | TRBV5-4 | TGTGCCAGCAGCGCACAGGGAGGACAAGAGACCCAGTACTTC | CASSAQGGQETQYF
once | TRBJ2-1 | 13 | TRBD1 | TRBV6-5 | TGTGCCAGCAGCCTCAACAGGGGTAATGAGCAGTTCTTC | CASSLNRGNEQFF
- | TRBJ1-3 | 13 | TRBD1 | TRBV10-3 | TGTGCCAGTACAGGGGCGTCCGGAAACACCATATATTTT | CASTGASGNTIYF
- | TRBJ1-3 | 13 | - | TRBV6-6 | TGTGCCAGCAAGCCCAGGGCCGTGGGCACCATATATTTT | CASKPRAVGTIYF
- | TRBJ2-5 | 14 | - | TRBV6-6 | TGTGCCAGCAGTTACACGGGACAACCTGAGACCCAGTACTTC | CASSYTGQPETQYF
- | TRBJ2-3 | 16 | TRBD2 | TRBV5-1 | TGCGCCAGCAGCCCTTCACTAGCGGGAGTGGCAGATACGCAGTATTTT | CASSPSLAGVADTQYF
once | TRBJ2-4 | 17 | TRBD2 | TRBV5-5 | TGTGCCAGCAGCCGGACTAGCGGGAGTTTCGGCAAAAACATTCAGTACTTC | CASSRTSGSFGKNIQYF
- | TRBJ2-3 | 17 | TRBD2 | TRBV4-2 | TGTGCCAGCAGCCTTACATCTAGCGGGGGGAGCACAGATACGCAGTATTTT | CASSLTSSGGSTDTQYF
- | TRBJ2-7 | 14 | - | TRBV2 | TGTGCCAGCAGTGATGCTCCGCGTAGCTACGAGCAGTACTTC | CASSDAPRSYEQYF
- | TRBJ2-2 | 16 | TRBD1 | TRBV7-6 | TGTGCCAGCAGCTCCCCCGGACAGGGGAGCACCGGGGAGCTGTTTTTT | CASSSPGQGSTGELFF
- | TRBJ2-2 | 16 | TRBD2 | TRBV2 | TGTGCCAGCAGTGAAAGGACTAGCGGGAGGGCCGGGGAGCTGTTTTTT | CASSERTSGRAGELFF
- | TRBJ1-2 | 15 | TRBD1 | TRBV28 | TGTGCCAGCAGAACTTACAGGGGGCTTGGCTATGGCTACACCTTC | CASRTYRGLGYGYTF
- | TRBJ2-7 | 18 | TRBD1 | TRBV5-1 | TGCGCCAGCAGTTCTCGACCTCCGGGACAGGATATCTCCTACGAGCAGTACTTC | CASSSRPPGQDISYEQYF
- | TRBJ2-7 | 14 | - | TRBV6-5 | TGTGCCAGCAGTTATCTCAGGAGCTCCTACGAGCAGTACTTC | CASSYLRSSYEQYF
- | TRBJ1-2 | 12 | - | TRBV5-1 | TGCGCCAGCAGCTTGGTATCGGGGAGCTACACCTTC | CASSLVSGSYTF
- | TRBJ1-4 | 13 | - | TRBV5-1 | TGCGCCAGCAGCTTGTTCGGTTTTGAAAAACTGTTTTTT | CASSLFGFEKLFF
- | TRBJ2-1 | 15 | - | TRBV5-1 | TGCGCCAGCAGCTGGACGGAAAGCTCCTACAATGAGCAGTTCTTC | CASSWTESSYNEQFF
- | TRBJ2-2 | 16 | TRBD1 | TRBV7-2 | TGTGCCAGCAGCTGGAGACAGGGCGCCTCCACCGGGGAGCTGTTTTTT | CASSWRQGASTGELFF
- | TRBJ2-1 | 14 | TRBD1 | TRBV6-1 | TGTGCTAGCAGTGAATGGGGACAGTACAATGAGCAGTTCTTC | CASSEWGQYNEQFF
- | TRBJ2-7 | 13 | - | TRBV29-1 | TGCAGCGTTGTTGGTCAGGCAACTTACGAGCAGTACTTC | CSVVGQATYEQYF
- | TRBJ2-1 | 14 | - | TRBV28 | TGTGCCAGCACCTCTGCGGGACCCTACAATGAGCAGTTCTTC | CASTSAGPYNEQFF
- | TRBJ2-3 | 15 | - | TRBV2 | TGTGCCAGCAGTGAAGCTCTTTCTGGTGCAGATACGCAGTATTTT | CASSEALSGADTQYF
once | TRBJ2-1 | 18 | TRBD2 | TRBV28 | TGTGCCAGCAGTTACCTAGCGGGAGTTCGAAGCTCCTACAATGAGCAGTTCTTC | CASSYLAGVRSSYNEQFF
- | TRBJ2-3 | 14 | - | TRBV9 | TGTGCCAGCAGCAAACGACAGGACACAGATACGCAGTATTTT | CASSKRQDTDTQYF
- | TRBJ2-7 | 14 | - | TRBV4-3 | TGCGCCAGCAGCCAGGGACGGAGGGGCCTCGAGCAGTACTTC | CASSQGRRGLEQYF
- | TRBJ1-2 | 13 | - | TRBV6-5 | TGTGCCAGCAGTTATGGTCCTAACTATGGCTACACCTTC | CASSYGPNYGYTF
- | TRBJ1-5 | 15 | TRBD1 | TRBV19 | TGTGCCAGCCCAGGAGGGGGCAATGGCAATCAGCCCCAGCATTTT | CASPGGGNGNQPQHF
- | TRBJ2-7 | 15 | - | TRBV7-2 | TGTGCCAGCAACCTCGTTACCGAGGGGGCCTACGAGCAGTACTTC | CASNLVTEGAYEQYF
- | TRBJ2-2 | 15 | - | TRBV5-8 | TGTGCCAGCAGGGCCATAGGAGCGAACACCGGGGAGCTGTTTTTT | CASRAIGANTGELFF
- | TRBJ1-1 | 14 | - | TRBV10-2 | TGCGCCAGCAGTAGACAGGAAGGGAACACTGAAGCTTTCTTT | CASSRQEGNTEAFF
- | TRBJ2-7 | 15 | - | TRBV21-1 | TGTGCCAGCAGCCCTCTGGGACAGAAAGCCTACGAGCAGTACTTC | CASSPLGQKAYEQYF
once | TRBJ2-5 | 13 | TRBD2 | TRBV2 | TGTGCCAGCAATCCAGCGGGAGCGGAGACCCAGTACTTC | CASNPAGAETQYF
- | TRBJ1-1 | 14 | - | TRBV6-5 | TGTGCCAGCAGTTACAGGCGCAAGAACACTGAAGCTTTCTTT | CASSYRRKNTEAFF
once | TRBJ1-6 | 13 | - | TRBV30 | TGTGCCTGGGGTTCGGGTTTATTTTCACCCCTCCACTTT | CAWGSGLFSPLHF
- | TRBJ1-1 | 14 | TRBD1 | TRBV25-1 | TGTGCCAGCAGTGAAGGGGACAGGAACACTGAAGCTTTCTTT | CASSEGDRNTEAFF
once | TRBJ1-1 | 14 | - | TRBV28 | TGTGCCAGCCTTAGGGGGAACCTACTTAAGGAAGCTTTCTTT | CASLRGNLLKEAFF
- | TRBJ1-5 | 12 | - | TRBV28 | TGTGCCAGCAGTCTGACATATCAGCCCCAGCATTTT | CASSLTYQPQHF
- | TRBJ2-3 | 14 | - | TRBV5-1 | TGCGCCAGCAGACAGGGACAATCGACAGATACGCAGTATTTT | CASRQGQSTDTQYF
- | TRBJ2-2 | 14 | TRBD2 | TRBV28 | TGTGCCAGCAGAACCGGGACTAGCGGGAGAGGGCTGTTTTTT | CASRTGTSGRGLFF
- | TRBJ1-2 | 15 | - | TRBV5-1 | TGCGCCAGCAAACTTGGACAGTTAGCTAACTATGGCTACACCTTC | CASKLGQLANYGYTF
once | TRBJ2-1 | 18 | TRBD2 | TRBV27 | TGTGCCAGCAGTCCGAGCCTGGGACTAGCGGCTCTCTACAATGAGCAGTTCTTC | CASSPSLGLAALYNEQFF
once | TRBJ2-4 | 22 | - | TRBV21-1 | TGTGCCAGCAGCAAATTCCGGTTCCCCCCGGGACAGGGGACGTGTGCCAAAAACATTCAGTACTTC | CASSKFRFPPGQGTCAKNIQYF
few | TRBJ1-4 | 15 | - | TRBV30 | TGTGCCTGGAGTTACCTGGGCCTAACTAATGAAAAACTGTTTTTT | CAWSYLGLTNEKLFF
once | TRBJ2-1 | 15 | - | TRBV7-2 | TGTGCCAGCAGCCCATTAGCGGAGGGGGTCAATGAGCAGTTCTTC | CASSPLAEGVNEQFF